This T cell receptor beta chain was retrieved from a study of shared clonotypes between healthy human individuals. Generated by immunoSEQ multiplex PCR, the TCRdb table keeps only in-frame clones and is missing some. The sample consists of about 2.4 million clones, 90% to 95% of them appearing once. The germline gives CDR1 SGHNT, CDR2 YYREEE (reference sequence). The CDR3 spans 16 residues. The V and J ends lost 4 bases and 1 base, in that order; junction bases with no gene match: 8. Study conclusions and caveats: Read depth was anticipated to influence clonotype sharing among donors.

As concerns this clone: Its antigen is not identified.

This chain links TRBV5-4 with TRBJ2-7, with 10 bases lining up with TRBD2. This clonotype was obtained from a man aged 18 to 30 in good health. Some clones in this sample may be carry-over from other donors' samples. The sequenced sample was naive CD4+ T cells from PBMCs. The subset denotes: CD45RA+ positively selected. This CDR3 is CASSTRLAGASYEQYF. The CDR3 region has the DNA TGTGCCAGCAGCACTCGTCTAGCGGGAGCGTCCTACGAGCAGTACTTC.